This TCR beta chain was captured by sequencing in a study of cytomegalovirus exposure and HLA in healthy donors. Germline values: CDR1 MDHEN, CDR2 SYDVKM. V lost 5 bases and J lost 1, with 12 bases in between. This CDR3 region has 15 residues. The donors belonged to the approximately 130-subject validation cohort, separate from the approximately 700-subject first cohort. Overall study findings and caveats: Published work reported that the classifier diagnosed cytomegalovirus status with high specificity and sensitivity.

This clone was observed a handful of times. Its antigen is not known. Clones were read by immunoSEQ multiplex PCR, and TCRdb kept only the in-frame ones, dropping some. The table shows approximately 210,000 clones, with about 82% occurring only once. The chain has TRBV28 and TRBJ1-5; unclear D gene. The sample comprised PBMCs. This clonotype originated in a woman aged 18-29 years in good health and CMV-seronegative. The CDR3 loop is CASSPPNWSNQPQHF. CDR3 DNA: TGTGCCAGCAGTCCACCAAACTGGAGCAATCAGCCCCAGCATTTT.